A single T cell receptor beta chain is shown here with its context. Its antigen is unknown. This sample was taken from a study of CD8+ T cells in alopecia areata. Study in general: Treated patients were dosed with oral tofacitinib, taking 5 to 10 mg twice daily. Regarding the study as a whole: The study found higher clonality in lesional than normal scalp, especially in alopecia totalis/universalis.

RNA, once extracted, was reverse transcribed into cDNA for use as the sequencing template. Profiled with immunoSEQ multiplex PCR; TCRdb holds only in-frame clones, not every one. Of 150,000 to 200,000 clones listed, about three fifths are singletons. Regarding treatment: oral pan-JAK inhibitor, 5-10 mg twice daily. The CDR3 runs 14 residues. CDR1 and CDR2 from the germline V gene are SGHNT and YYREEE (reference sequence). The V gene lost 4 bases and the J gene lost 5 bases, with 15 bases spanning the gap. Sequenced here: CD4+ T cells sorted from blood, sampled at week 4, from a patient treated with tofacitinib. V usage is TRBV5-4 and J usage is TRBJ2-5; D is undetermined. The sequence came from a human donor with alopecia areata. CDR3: CASSHPGTDETQYF. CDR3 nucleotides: TGTGCCAGCAGCCATCCCGGTACCGATGAGACCCAGTACTTC.